This T cell receptor (beta chain) was observed in a study of cytomegalovirus exposure and HLA in healthy donors. Regarding the study as a whole: Productive rates of about 87% or about 30% were seen for most TCR beta V segments in an earlier analysis. In a later analysis, 15,000 to 20,000 TCR beta sequences were associated with HLA alleles at 0.05 false discovery rate. Information on immune exposure was restricted to one variable (CMV serostatus).

60 Vbeta and 13 Jbeta primers were used in PCR. The data were produced by immunoSEQ multiplex PCR, yet TCRdb's version contains in-frame clones alone and is incomplete. Found here are 98,000 or so clones, about 83% of them singletons; the top ten hold 16%. With 4 bases removed from V and 5 bases from J, the gap between germline ends came to 14 bases. Germline assignment: CDR1 SGHAT and CDR2 FQNNGV. The CDR3 sequence is 15 residues long. This clone has only one observation. Its antigen remains unidentified. The rearrangement links TRBV11-2 to TRBJ2-2; D possibly corresponds to TRBD1 (6 bases). The source material was PBMCs. The receptor's source is a man in his sixties in good health and CMV-seropositive. CDR3 DNA: TGTGCCAGCAGCTCGATCAGGGGTAGAACCGGGGAGCTGTTTTTT. Amino acid sequence: CASSSIRGRTGELFF.